A selection of T cell receptor beta chains follows, all from one sample in a study of shared clonotypes between healthy human individuals. Produced via immunoSEQ multiplex PCR; TCRdb's table is partial and in-frame only. The sample contains 2 million to 3 million clones, 80% to 95% of which appear only once. Source material: naive CD4+ T cells from PBMCs. These TCRs come from a man aged 18 to 35 in good health. Some clones in this sample may be carry-over from other donors' samples. CDR3s include the opening cysteine and the closing phenylalanine or tryptophan. D genes are given only for firm matches. Only some rows state a clone size, as once, few, many or a class for expanded clones.

clone size	D gene	V gene	J gene	CDR3 protein	CDR3 DNA
NA	NA	TRBV18	TRBJ1-5	CASSGGLQGSGQPQHF	TGTGCCAGCTCAGGCGGGTTACAGGGCTCGGGTCAGCCCCAGCATTTT
NA	TRBD2	TRBV7-9	TRBJ2-1	CASSPNWALAGAPGEQFF	TGTGCCAGCAGCCCTAATTGGGCCCTAGCGGGAGCCCCGGGTGAGCAGTTCTTC
once	NA	TRBV18	TRBJ2-7	CASTTGGSASYEQYF	TGTGCCAGCACCACGGGGGGCAGCGCCTCCTACGAGCAGTACTTC
NA	NA	TRBV6-5	TRBJ2-7	CASSYSRPGAYEQYF	TGTGCCAGCAGTTACTCGAGGCCGGGGGCCTACGAGCAGTACTTC
NA	NA	TRBV28	TRBJ1-1	CASSFIDRMNTEAFF	TGTGCCAGCAGTTTCATAGACAGAATGAACACTGAAGCTTTCTTT
NA	TRBD2	TRBV6-1	TRBJ2-7	CASSELGLYGYEQYF	TGTGCCAGCAGTGAATTGGGACTATATGGCTACGAGCAGTACTTC
once	TRBD2	TRBV7-3	TRBJ2-1	CASSLRASVAGASEQFF	TGTGCCAGCAGCTTAAGGGCGTCAGTAGCGGGAGCGAGTGAGCAGTTCTTC
NA	NA	TRBV18	TRBJ2-6	CASSPPASSGANVLTF	TGTGCCAGCTCACCACCCGCCAGCTCTGGGGCCAACGTCCTGACTTTC
few	NA	TRBV25-1	TRBJ1-2	CASSDVGQGGYTF	TGTGCCAGCAGTGACGTCGGGCAAGGTGGCTACACCTTC
NA	TRBD2	TRBV13	TRBJ2-5	CASSATHREAGETQYF	TGTGCCAGCAGCGCCACGCATCGGGAGGCCGGGGAGACCCAGTACTTC
NA	NA	TRBV7-2	TRBJ2-5	CASSPETGRGWETQYF	TGTGCCAGCAGCCCAGAGACAGGGCGGGGCTGGGAGACCCAGTACTTC
NA	NA	TRBV6-1	TRBJ2-2	CASSVSGIGELFF	TGTGCCAGCAGTGTCTCCGGGATCGGGGAGCTGTTTTTT
NA	TRBD1	TRBV15	TRBJ1-2	CATSTDRGFGYTF	TGTGCCACCAGCACGGACAGGGGGTTTGGCTACACCTTC
NA	TRBD1	TRBV27	TRBJ2-3	CASNPVGSFFRTGVADTQYF	TGTGCCAGCAACCCCGTTGGGTCTTTTTTCAGGACAGGGGTGGCAGATACGCAGTATTTT
NA	NA	TRBV9	TRBJ2-7	CASSVGGTAGNYEQYF	TGTGCCAGCAGCGTAGGGGGGACAGCGGGAAACTACGAGCAGTACTTC
NA	NA	TRBV18	TRBJ2-6	CASSPLPSSGANVLTF	TGTGCCAGCTCACCACTACCAAGCTCTGGGGCCAACGTCCTGACTTTC
NA	NA	TRBV14	TRBJ2-4	CASSQGVGNIQYF	TGTGCCAGCAGCCAAGGAGTCGGAAACATTCAGTACTTC
NA	NA	TRBV1	TRBJ2-5	CTSSPGLAGGPYQETQYF	TGCACCAGCAGCCCCGGACTAGCGGGAGGCCCGTACCAAGAGACCCAGTACTTC
NA	TRBD2	TRBV5-8	TRBJ2-1	CASSGGTSGRPSSYNEQFF	TGTGCCAGCAGCGGGGGGACTAGCGGGAGGCCCTCCTCCTACAATGAGCAGTTCTTC
NA	TRBD2	TRBV2	TRBJ2-5	CASSEGLAGGPGETQYF	TGTGCCAGCAGTGAGGGGCTAGCGGGAGGGCCGGGGGAGACCCAGTACTTC
NA	NA	TRBV4-3	TRBJ1-2	CASSLQGFGYTF	TGCGCCAGCAGCCTCCAAGGGTTTGGCTACACCTTC
NA	TRBD1	TRBV6-1	TRBJ2-7	CASRRTGGYEQYF	TGTGCCAGCAGGAGAACAGGGGGCTACGAGCAGTACTTC
NA	TRBD2	TRBV5-1	TRBJ2-5	CASSLVGEGETQYF	TGCGCCAGCAGCTTGGTGGGGGAGGGAGAGACCCAGTACTTC
NA	NA	TRBV28	TRBJ1-2	CASSLVTGRGYGYTF	TGTGCCAGCAGTTTAGTTACAGGGCGGGGGTATGGCTACACCTTC
NA	NA	TRBV15	TRBJ2-3	CATSRDLDDRSTDTQYF	TGTGCCACCAGCAGAGACTTGGATGACAGGAGCACAGATACGCAGTATTTT
NA	TRBD1	TRBV29-1	TRBJ2-5	CSAGAGGAETQYF	TGCAGCGCCGGGGCAGGGGGCGCGGAGACCCAGTACTTC
NA	NA	TRBV5-1	TRBJ1-1	CASSQGTHTEAFF	TGCGCCAGCAGCCAAGGGACCCACACTGAAGCTTTCTTT
NA	NA	TRBV19	TRBJ2-7	CASSPSPGYEQYF	TGTGCCAGTAGTCCCTCTCCAGGCTACGAGCAGTACTTC
NA	NA	TRBV28	TRBJ2-7	CASSRAASYEQYF	TGTGCCAGCAGCCGGGCCGCCTCCTACGAGCAGTACTTC
NA	TRBD1	TRBV30	TRBJ2-3	CAWSGDRGSDTQYF	TGTGCCTGGAGTGGGGACAGGGGATCAGATACGCAGTATTTT
NA	TRBD2	TRBV5-6	TRBJ2-7	CASSPASGYEQYF	TGTGCCAGCAGCCCGGCTAGCGGTTACGAGCAGTACTTC
NA	TRBD1	TRBV10-1	TRBJ2-7	CASTRTGSVHEQYF	TGCGCCAGCACCCGGACAGGGAGTGTCCACGAGCAGTACTTC
NA	NA	TRBV18	TRBJ1-4	CASSPPSTNEKLFF	TGTGCCAGCTCGCCCCCCTCCACTAATGAAAAACTGTTTTTT
few	TRBD1	TRBV7-9	TRBJ1-5	CASSLGQTWPQHF	TGTGCCAGCAGCTTGGGACAGACATGGCCCCAGCATTTT
NA	NA	TRBV5-4	TRBJ2-7	CASSLGTGSSYEQYF	TGTGCCAGCAGCTTGGGAACTGGATCCTCCTACGAGCAGTACTTC
NA	NA	TRBV7-2	TRBJ2-7	CASSFSYSYEQYF	TGTGCCAGCAGCTTTTCCTACTCCTACGAGCAGTACTTC
NA	TRBD2	TRBV19	TRBJ2-1	CASRRGIEQFF	TGTGCCAGTAGGCGGGGGATTGAGCAGTTCTTC
NA	NA	TRBV7-3	TRBJ2-1	CASSLSGERGYNEQFF	TGTGCCAGCAGCTTAAGCGGGGAAAGGGGCTACAATGAGCAGTTCTTC
NA	TRBD1	TRBV28	TRBJ2-4	CASSSRTGTKNIQYF	TGTGCCAGCAGCTCCAGGACAGGGACCAAAAACATTCAGTACTTC
NA	TRBD1	TRBV18	TRBJ1-2	CASSPSTGGLYDYTF	TGTGCCAGCTCACCGAGTACAGGGGGTCTGTATGACTACACCTTC
once	NA	TRBV25-1	TRBJ1-3	CASSEPGTKSGNTIYF	TGTGCCAGCAGTGAACCGGGAACCAAATCTGGAAACACCATATATTTT
NA	NA	TRBV18	TRBJ1-1	CASSYRNTEAFF	TGTGCCAGCTCGTATAGGAACACTGAAGCTTTCTTT